Shown below are 27 T cell receptor beta chains from a single sample sequenced in a study of shared clonotypes between healthy human individuals. Only in-frame clones appear in the TCRdb table, and some are missing; sequencing was by immunoSEQ multiplex PCR. Of fewer than 2.5 million clones listed, under 95% are singletons. The sequencing sample was made of naive CD4+ T cells from PBMCs. Subset denoted: CD45RA+ positively selected. The receptors come from a young man in good health. Some clones in this sample may be carry-over from other donors' samples.

The chain combines TRBV5-4 with TRBJ1-1, with 9 bases that match TRBD1. Germline values: CDR1 SGHNT, CDR2 YYREEE (reference sequence). Trimming cost V 3 bases and J 4 bases; bases outside gene matches: 7. The CDR3 runs 15 residues. This CDR3 reads CASSSRTGVSTEAFF. The CDR3 nucleotides are TGTGCCAGCAGCTCCCGGACAGGGGTTAGCACTGAAGCTTTCTTT.

The CDR3 loop reads CASMEGVGYEQYF. The DNA of the CDR3 is TGCGCCAGCATGGAGGGAGTGGGCTACGAGCAGTACTTC. This chain uses TRBV5-1 with TRBJ2-7, with D possibly being TRBD2 (6 bases). The CDR3 runs 13 residues. V was clipped by 6 bases and J by 3 bases, with 13 bases between them. The germline V gene encodes CDR1 SGHRS and CDR2 YFSETQ.

The chain employs TRBV19 and TRBJ2-1; 11 bases are shared with TRBD2. Germline CDR1 and CDR2: LNHDA and SQIVND (reference sequence). There are 16 residues in the CDR3. With V trimmed by 2 bases and J by 9 bases, 9 bases remained unmatched. In DNA form, the CDR3 reads TGTGCCAGTAGTATAACGAGACTAGCGGGAAGGGGTGAGCAGTTCTTC. This translates into CASSITRLAGRGEQFF.

The chain recombines TRBV7-8 with TRBJ2-2; perhaps D is TRBD1 or TRBD2 (5 bases each). The V gene's germline CDR1 is SGHVS and CDR2 FQNEAQ. The CDR3 runs to 15 residues. The germline V and J ends were trimmed by 5 bases and 0 bases, with 10 bases remaining between them. In DNA, the CDR3 is TGTGCCAGCAGCCCCGGGACCGCGAACACCGGGGAGCTGTTTTTT. Protein: CASSPGTANTGELFF.

As to this clone: This same CDR3 is encoded by further DNA sequences in the sample. V and J are TRBV6-1 and TRBJ2-7; D not certain. Germline values: CDR1 MNHNS, CDR2 SASEGT. The V end was cut by 6 bases, the J end by 3 bases, with 6 bases between. The CDR3 covers 11 residues. For the CDR3, the DNA is TGTGCCAGCAGCCCCAACTACGAGCAGTACTTC. This codes for CASSPNYEQYF.

The V and J genes are TRBV28 and TRBJ2-1; D remains ambiguous. CDR3 length equals 13 residues. Trimming stripped 8 bases from V and 6 bases from J, with 14 bases between. Germline V lookup: CDR1 MDHEN, CDR2 SYDVKM. The CDR3 bases are TGTGCCAGCGACGAAAAAGGTTCCAATGAGCAGTTCTTC. Translation: CASDEKGSNEQFF.

The gene calls are TRBV7-9 and TRBJ2-3, with 10 nucleotides matching TRBD2. Looked up from germline, CDR1 is SEHNR and CDR2 is FQNEAQ (reference sequence). The CDR3 length is 16 residues. The ends lost 4 bases at V and 2 bases at J; junction bases unmatched: 6. The CDR3 is CASSSRLAGYTDTQYF. The CDR3 region has the DNA TGTGCCAGCAGCTCCCGACTAGCGGGCTACACAGATACGCAGTATTTT.

The sample holds one count of this clone. The genes are TRBV18 and TRBJ1-2, with 7 bases identical to TRBD1. Germline assignment: CDR1 KGHSH and CDR2 LQKENI. This CDR3 has 14 amino acids. V trimming: 6 bases; J trimming: 8 bases; junction bases outside the gene matches: 12. The CDR3, as DNA: TGTGCCAGCTCTCCCGGACAGGCGGCGTTAGGCTACACCTTC. Residues: CASSPGQAALGYTF.

The V and J genes are TRBV5-1 and TRBJ2-3; perhaps TRBD2 as D (5 bases). The CDR3 loop spans 14 amino acids. Trimming left V 6 bases short and J 2 bases short, with 13 bases between. Germline V CDR1 and CDR2: SGHRS, YFSETQ. CDR3: CASKSGKPTDTQYF. CDR3 nucleotide sequence: TGCGCCAGCAAATCCGGGAAACCCACAGATACGCAGTATTTT.

V and J are TRBV6-1 and TRBJ2-6; perhaps TRBD2 as D (7 bases). Trimming took off 7 bases at V and 2 bases at J, with 12 bases between the two ends. Germline CDR1 is MNHNS and CDR2 is SASEGT. This CDR3 spans 15 amino acids. CDR3 sequence (DNA): TGTGCCAGCAACCGGGGGGCTCCTGGGGCCAACGTCCTGACTTTC. This sequence encodes CASNRGAPGANVLTF.

The genes are TRBV9 and TRBJ1-1, with D perhaps matching TRBD1 (6 bases). Trimming removed 0 bases from V and 1 base from J, with 13 bases in between. Germline V lookup: CDR1 SGDLS, CDR2 YYNGEE. The CDR3 is 16 residues long. This chain's CDR3 is CASSVGSRGPNTEAFF. The CDR3 nucleotides are TGTGCCAGCAGCGTAGGTAGCAGGGGCCCGAACACTGAAGCTTTCTTT.

The chain employs TRBV7-7 and TRBJ1-6; D unclear. This CDR3 is 11 amino acids long. Trimming cost V 9 bases and J 4 bases, with 4 bases left between them. CDR1 and CDR2 from the germline V gene are SSHAT and FNYEAQ (reference sequence). The CDR3 here is CARDYNSPLHF. The CDR3 nucleotides read TGTGCCAGGGATTATAATTCACCCCTCCACTTT. The variable domain in full, with the rest retrieved from reference TRBV7-7 and TRBJ1-6, is GAGVSQSPRYKVTKRGQDVTLRCDPISSHATLYWYQQALGQGPEFLTYFNYEAQPDKSGLPSDRFSAERPEGSISTLTIQRTEQRDSAMYRCARDYNSPLHFGNGTRLTVT.

This CDR3 reads CASSIAGTTDTDTQYF. The CDR3, as DNA: TGTGCCAGCAGCATAGCCGGGACTACCGACACAGATACGCAGTATTTT. This chain joins TRBV28 and TRBJ2-3, with 7 bases identical to TRBD2. The CDR3 is made up of 16 amino acids. V shed 6 bases, J shed 2 bases, and the junction held 11 bases outside the gene matches. Germline loops: CDR1 MDHEN, CDR2 SYDVKM.

Comments on this clone: Other DNA variants within this sample encode the same CDR3. The V call is TRBV28, the J call TRBJ2-7, with 7 bases aligning to TRBD2. The V gene end was trimmed by 2 bases and the J gene end by 3 bases; junction bases not matched to a gene: 4. The CDR3 covers 14 residues. Germline lookup yields CDR1 MDHEN and CDR2 SYDVKM. The CDR3 DNA reads TGTGCCAGCAGTTTACCGGGGAGGGTCTACGAGCAGTACTTC. This translates into CASSLPGRVYEQYF.

The J gene is TRBJ2-1, the V gene TRBV28; unclear D gene. Trimming stripped 7 bases from V and 7 bases from J, with 20 bases between. Germline loops: CDR1 MDHEN, CDR2 SYDVKM. This CDR3 contains 15 residues. For the CDR3, the DNA is TGTGCCAGCATCTTGAGTCTAATTCCGAGGAATGAGCAGTTCTTC. It yields the protein CASILSLIPRNEQFF. The full variable domain, rest sourced from reference TRBV28 and TRBJ2-1, is DVKVTQSSRYLVKRTGEKVFLECVQDMDHENMFWYRQDPGLGLRLIYFSYDVKMKEKGDIPEGYSVSREKKERFSLILESASTNQTSMYLCASILSLIPRNEQFFGPGTRLTVL.

This clone is a singleton in its sample. The chain employs TRBV19 and TRBJ1-2; 7 bases are a match to TRBD1. Germline CDR1 and CDR2: LNHDA and SQIVND (reference sequence). V shed 3 bases, J shed 3 bases, and the junction held 4 bases outside the gene matches. The CDR3 covers 14 residues. The CDR3 region is CASSIDRVDYGYTF. In DNA, the CDR3 is TGTGCCAGTAGTATTGACAGGGTGGACTATGGCTACACCTTC.

The J gene is TRBJ2-2, the V gene TRBV19; 7 bases are a match to TRBD2. The CDR3 extends over 14 amino acids. Germline values: CDR1 LNHDA, CDR2 SQIVND (reference sequence). The V gene end was trimmed by 6 bases and the J gene end by 6 bases; junction bases not matched to a gene: 7. This CDR3 is CASSPTSASGELFF. CDR3 nucleotide sequence: TGTGCCAGTAGCCCTACTAGCGCCTCCGGGGAGCTGTTTTTT.

The chain links TRBV7-3 to TRBJ1-1, with a possible D match to TRBD1 (5 bases). V gave up 5 bases and J gave up 0 bases, with 13 bases separating them. Germline CDR1 SGHTA, CDR2 FQGTGA. The CDR3 sequence is 15 residues long. CDR3 residues: CASSLRGDVNTEAFF. The CDR3 DNA sequence: TGTGCCAGCAGCCTACGGGGGGATGTGAACACTGAAGCTTTCTTT.

This chain connects TRBV7-3 to TRBJ2-1; 7 bases fit TRBD1. The CDR3 totals 15 residues. The V and J ends lost 5 bases and 0 bases, in that order; junction bases with no gene match: 4. CDR1 is SGHTA and CDR2 is FQGTGA in the germline V gene. The CDR3 nucleotides are TGTGCCAGCAGCGTACAGGGGAGCTCCTACAATGAGCAGTTCTTC. Translated: CASSVQGSSYNEQFF.

The chain carries TRBV30 and TRBJ2-3; no definite D call. Trimming shortened V by 3 bases and J by 4 bases, and 14 bases separated the two germline ends. The CDR3 is made up of 14 amino acids. CDR1 GTSNPN and CDR2 SVGIG come from the germline V gene (reference sequence). CDR3: CAWSLFMGADTQYF. As DNA, the CDR3 is TGTGCCTGGAGCCTTTTCATGGGCGCAGATACGCAGTATTTT.

The chain recombines TRBV4-1 with TRBJ1-5; TRBD1 is a possible D gene (5 bases). This CDR3 is 16 amino acids long. The ends were cut back, 2 bases at V and 3 bases at J, with 14 bases in the middle. The germline CDR1 and CDR2 sequences are MGHRA and YSYEKL. The CDR3 region has the DNA TGCGCCAGCAGCCAAACCGGGGGGGGGACCAATCAGCCCCAGCATTTT. Its translation is CASSQTGGGTNQPQHF.

The chain is built from TRBV27 and TRBJ2-1; D possibly matches TRBD1 or TRBD2 (5 bases each). The V gene lost 1 base and the J gene lost 0 bases, with 10 bases spanning the gap. CDR1 MNHEY and CDR2 SMNVEV come from the germline V gene (reference sequence). The CDR3 spans 16 residues. For the CDR3, the DNA is TGTGCCAGCAGTTTATTGGGACGACCCTCCTACAATGAGCAGTTCTTC. Protein: CASSLLGRPSYNEQFF.

This chain uses TRBV28 with TRBJ1-2; D unresolved. The CDR3 has 14 amino acids. The V end was cut by 5 bases, the J end by 8 bases, with 18 bases between. Per germline, CDR1 MDHEN and CDR2 SYDVKM. The CDR3 loop is CASSPNPTGRGYTF. Here the CDR3 DNA reads TGTGCCAGCAGTCCTAACCCGACGGGTAGAGGCTACACCTTC.

The chain couples TRBV7-9 to TRBJ2-3; D not certain. V was shortened by 0 bases and J by 4 bases, with 8 bases between the two germline ends. From germline, CDR1 is SEHNR and CDR2 FQNEAQ (reference sequence). The CDR3 is made up of 14 amino acids. The CDR3 loop is CASSLATRADTQYF. The CDR3 nucleotides read TGTGCCAGCAGCTTAGCGACCAGAGCAGATACGCAGTATTTT.

V is TRBV2 and J is TRBJ2-7, with D hard to call. CDR3 size: 14 residues. V was cut by 1 base and J by 4 bases, with 11 bases left in between. Germline V lookup: CDR1 SNHLY, CDR2 FYNNEI. CDR3 in amino acids: CASSEGPMGYEQYF. The CDR3 coding sequence is TGTGCCAGCAGTGAAGGGCCCATGGGTTACGAGCAGTACTTC.

The CDR3 region has the DNA TGTGCCAGCTCATCGACAAGCGGGCCCTGGGATGAGCAGTTCTTC. Encoded protein: CASSSTSGPWDEQFF. The rearrangement uses TRBV25-1 and TRBJ2-1; the D gene is possibly TRBD2 (6 bases). The CDR3 runs 15 residues. Germline V lookup: CDR1 MGHDK, CDR2 SYGVNS. Trimming removed 8 bases from V and 8 bases from J, with 22 bases in between.

The chain carries TRBV28 and TRBJ2-7, with D maybe TRBD1 (6 bases). The ends were cut back, 4 bases at V and 0 bases at J, with 7 bases in the middle. This CDR3 comprises 13 residues. Germline CDR1 is MDHEN and CDR2 is SYDVKM. CDR3 region: CASSWDNSYEQYF. For the CDR3, the DNA is TGTGCCAGCAGTTGGGACAACTCCTACGAGCAGTACTTC.